This T cell receptor beta chain stems from a study of graft-versus-host responses after intestinal transplantation. The V and J ends lost 7 bases and 3 bases respectively, with 19 bases between them. CDR1 is WSHSY, CDR2 SAAADI, per germline. The CDR3 is 15 amino acids. This table comes from immunoSEQ multiplex PCR, and its TCRdb copy is limited to in-frame clones, with some not included. Of over 100,000 clones in the sample, more than 80% were seen once. About this clone: Its antigen is unknown.

The chain couples TRBV10-2 to TRBJ2-7; D is possibly TRBD2 (7 bases). This TCR was sampled from a human donor who was the organ donor for an intestinal transplant. Sample: unstimulated CD4+ T cells sorted from spleen or lymph node cells, taken before transplant. CDR3 in amino acids: CASIRVRGAGYEQYF. As DNA, the CDR3 is TGCGCCAGCATCAGAGTCCGGGGGGCGGGCTACGAGCAGTACTTC.